Each of the 27 T cell receptor beta chains below was sequenced from the same sample in a study of radiotherapy plus CTLA-4 blockade in lung cancer. Method: immunoSEQ multiplex PCR; TCRdb's copy keeps in-frame clones and lacks some. This table holds roughly 45,000 clones, 50% to 70% found once. Sample: peripheral blood, taken from a patient treated with radiotherapy plus ipilimumab. The receptors shown here come from a human donor with non-small cell lung cancer who had a partial response to radiotherapy plus ipilimumab.

V usage is TRBV11-1 and J usage is TRBJ2-1; D remains unclear. V dropped 1 base and J dropped 0 bases, with 7 bases sitting between them. The CDR3 is made up of 15 amino acids. The germline V gene encodes CDR1 SGHAT and CDR2 FQDESV (reference sequence). The CDR3 sequence: CASSLETGSYNEQFF. The CDR3 nucleotides are TGTGCCAGCAGCTTAGAAACGGGCTCCTACAATGAGCAGTTCTTC. Combining the CDR3 with reference TRBV11-1 and TRBJ2-1 gives the whole variable domain EAEVAQSPRYKITEKSQAVAFWCDPISGHATLYWYRQILGQGPELLVQFQDESVVDDSQLPKDRFSAERLKGVDSTLKIQPAELGDSAMYLCASSLETGSYNEQFFGPGTRLTVL.

This rearrangement joins TRBV2 to TRBJ2-7; tentatively, D is TRBD1 (6 bases). The CDR3 extends over 12 amino acids. V lost 4 bases and J 6 bases, leaving 10 bases between the germline ends. Germline V gives CDR1 SNHLY, CDR2 FYNNEI. CDR3 in DNA: TGTGCCAGCAGTGTCGACAGGCCCGAGCAGTACTTC. Protein: CASSVDRPEQYF.

The V and J genes are TRBV7-9 and TRBJ1-1; a weak D match, TRBD1 (6 bases). CDR1 is SEHNR and CDR2 is FQNEAQ in the germline V gene (reference sequence). The CDR3 has 13 residues. Trimming removed 4 bases from V and 2 bases from J, with 8 bases in between. In DNA, the CDR3 is TGTGCCAGCAGCTCCAGGGGTAACACTGAAGCTTTCTTT. Protein product: CASSSRGNTEAFF.

The chain employs TRBV5-4 and TRBJ2-1; possibly TRBD2 for D (7 bases). Germline CDR1 SGHNT, CDR2 YYREEE (reference sequence). Trimming pared 2 bases from V and 8 bases from J, leaving 11 bases between. CDR3 length: 13 amino acids. The CDR3 nucleotides read TGTGCCAGCAGCTTCACAGGGAGGGATGAGCAGTTCTTC. Protein product: CASSFTGRDEQFF. Variable domain in full (rest from reference TRBV5-4 and TRBJ2-1): ETGVTQSPTHLIKTRGQQVTLRCSSQSGHNTVSWYQQALGQGPQFIFQYYREEENGRGNFPPRFSGLQFPNYSSELNVNALELDDSALYLCASSFTGRDEQFFGPGTRLTVL.

The J gene is TRBJ2-4, the V gene TRBV6-6; no definite D call. V was clipped by 7 bases and J by 0 bases, with 13 bases between them. The CDR3 runs to 15 residues. Germline CDR1 is MNHNY and CDR2 is SVGAGI (reference sequence). The CDR3 protein is CASTTSGVAKNIQYF. The CDR3 DNA follows: TGTGCCAGCACCACCAGTGGAGTAGCCAAAAACATTCAGTACTTC.

The chain carries TRBV27 and TRBJ2-2; 8 nucleotides align to TRBD2. The CDR3 covers 16 residues. J gave up 5 bases and V 5 bases, and 10 bases lay outside the gene matches. Germline V CDR1 and CDR2: MNHEY, SMNVEV (reference sequence). CDR3 in DNA: TGTGCCAGCAGTCCGGCCGGGACTAGTGGAACCGGGGAGCTGTTTTTT. Amino acids: CASSPAGTSGTGELFF.

The rearrangement uses TRBV5-6 and TRBJ1-2; D is possibly TRBD1 (6 bases). Germline CDR1 SGHDT, CDR2 YYEEEE. There are 16 residues in the CDR3. V lost 4 bases and J lost 5, with 21 bases in between. Written as DNA, the CDR3 is TGTGCCAGCAGCCGTTCACGGGGGGCCTTTCTTTATGGCTACACCTTC. Residues: CASSRSRGAFLYGYTF. Based on the CDR3 plus reference TRBV5-6 and TRBJ1-2, the full variable domain is DAGVTQSPTHLIKTRGQQVTLRCSPKSGHDTVSWYQQALGQGPQFIFQYYEEEERQRGNFPDRFSGHQFPNYSSELNVNALLLGDSALYLCASSRSRGAFLYGYTFGSGTRLTVV.

V usage is TRBV5-1 and J usage is TRBJ1-4; 12 nucleotides line up with TRBD1. The CDR3 is 16 residues long. The V gene end was trimmed by 7 bases and the J gene end by 13 bases; junction bases not matched to a gene: 17. Germline V gives CDR1 SGHRS, CDR2 YFSETQ. The CDR3 region has the DNA TGCGCCAGCCAGCTCCGGGGACAGGGGGCAGCGGAGGCACTGTTTTTT. It is translated as CASQLRGQGAAEALFF.

This chain uses TRBV9 with TRBJ2-1; D possibly corresponds to TRBD1 (5 bases). This CDR3 spans 13 amino acids. V shed 4 bases and J shed 6 bases, with 11 bases lying between them. Germline V gene lookup returns CDR1 SGDLS and CDR2 YYNGEE. The CDR3 is CASSLGLRNEQFF. The CDR3 nucleotides are TGTGCCAGCAGCCTGGGGCTTCGCAATGAGCAGTTCTTC.

The chain has TRBV28 and TRBJ2-7, with 8 bases that match TRBD1. Germline values: CDR1 MDHEN, CDR2 SYDVKM. J lost 2 bases, V lost 4 bases, and 13 bases had no gene match. CDR3 size: 17 residues. CDR3 bases: TGTGCCAGCAGTTCCCCGAACTCCGGGACAGGCACCTACGAGCAGTACTTC. It translates to CASSSPNSGTGTYEQYF. Full variable domain (missing parts from reference TRBV28 and TRBJ2-7): DVKVTQSSRYLVKRTGEKVFLECVQDMDHENMFWYRQDPGLGLRLIYFSYDVKMKEKGDIPEGYSVSREKKERFSLILESASTNQTSMYLCASSSPNSGTGTYEQYFGPGTRLTVT.

This clone appeared a few times. This chain links TRBV6-6 with TRBJ1-4; the D gene is possibly TRBD1 (5 bases). This CDR3 contains 11 residues. The germline V gene has CDR1 MNHNY and CDR2 SVGAGI (reference sequence). V was shortened by 4 bases and J by 11 bases, with 8 bases between the two germline ends. The CDR3 nucleotides read TGTGCCAGCAGTTCCAGGGCCAAACTGTTTTTT. This codes for CASSSRAKLFF.

Only a few counts were recorded for this clone. This rearrangement joins TRBV5-8 to TRBJ1-1; 9 bases align to TRBD1. CDR1 and CDR2 (germline): SGHTS, YDEGEE. There are 12 residues in the CDR3. J gave up 9 bases and V 5 bases, and 5 bases lay outside the gene matches. CDR3 sequence: CASRSGTGKAFF. The CDR3 DNA reads as TGTGCCAGCAGATCGGGGACAGGGAAAGCTTTCTTT.

For this clone: The same CDR3 can be traced to other DNA sequences in this sample. This rearrangement joins TRBV2 to TRBJ1-2, with a possible D match to TRBD1 (5 bases). Germline-derived CDR1 and CDR2 are SNHLY and FYNNEI. The CDR3 consists of 13 residues. With 8 bases removed from V and 2 bases from J, the gap between germline ends came to 12 bases. CDR3 protein: CASGGGGNYGYTF. The CDR3 bases are TGTGCCAGCGGCGGGGGGGGGAACTATGGCTACACCTTC.

The chain carries TRBV6-1 and TRBJ2-3, with D possibly matching TRBD2 (5 bases). The CDR3 length is 16 residues. Germline-derived CDR1 and CDR2 are MNHNS and SASEGT. Trimming took 2 bases from V and 3 from J, leaving 15 bases between them. The CDR3 loop reads CASSELPQRLTDTQYF. The CDR3 DNA is TGTGCCAGCAGTGAACTCCCTCAGCGGCTTACAGATACGCAGTATTTT.

The sample holds one count of this clone. The V gene is TRBV7-8, the J gene TRBJ2-2, with 7 bases matching TRBD1. The germline gives CDR1 SGHVS, CDR2 FQNEAQ. The J segment lost 6 bases and the V segment lost 5 bases, leaving 9 bases of the junction unmatched. CDR3 length: 15 residues. The CDR3 DNA follows: TGTGCCAGCAGCCTCGCGCCCCAGGGGGCCGGGGAGCTGTTTTTT. It specifies CASSLAPQGAGELFF. Drawing the rest from reference TRBV7-8 and TRBJ2-2, the complete variable domain is GAGVSQSPRYKVAKRGQDVALRCDPISGHVSLFWYQQALGQGPEFLTYFQNEAQLDKSGLPSDRFFAERPEGSVSTLKIQRTQQEDSAVYLCASSLAPQGAGELFFGEGSRLTVL.

This sequence joins TRBV7-3 and TRBJ1-1; 8 nucleotides agree with TRBD1. This CDR3 region has 13 residues. CDR1 is SGHTA and CDR2 is FQGTGA in the germline V gene. Trimming at V came to 5 bases and at J to 3 bases, leaving 2 bases not matched to a gene. The CDR3 coding sequence is TGTGCCAGCAGCCCGGACAGGGACACTGAAGCTTTCTTT. As protein: CASSPDRDTEAFF.

This clone was counted between two and nine times. The chain joins TRBV19 to TRBJ1-2; 9 bases agree with TRBD1. V was clipped by 6 bases and J by 7 bases; unmatched bases: 6. This CDR3 spans 13 amino acids. Germline V gives CDR1 LNHDA, CDR2 SQIVND (reference sequence). The CDR3 protein is CASRTGGLGGYTF. For the CDR3, the DNA is TGTGCCAGTAGAACAGGGGGCTTGGGTGGCTACACCTTC.

The genes are TRBV27 and TRBJ1-5, with 7 nucleotides matching TRBD1. Germline V gene sequence: CDR1 MNHEY, CDR2 SMNVEV (reference sequence). The CDR3 runs 13 residues. Trimming removed 5 bases from V and 6 bases from J; junction bases left unmatched: 4. In nucleotides, the CDR3 is TGTGCCAGCAGTCACGGGACAGCTCAGCCCCAGCATTTT. It translates to CASSHGTAQPQHF.

J is TRBJ2-1 and V is TRBV6-1; 8 bases are shared with TRBD1. The CDR3 is 15 residues long. V lost 3 bases to trimming and J lost 7 bases; unmatched junction nucleotides: 8. The germline gives CDR1 MNHNS, CDR2 SASEGT. In DNA form, the CDR3 reads TGTGCCAGCAGTGAGGGACAGGCTTACGGTAATGAGCAGTTCTTC. It is translated as CASSEGQAYGNEQFF.

In nucleotides, the CDR3 is TGCGCCAGCAGCCAAGATTCGCGGGGCCGCACAGATACGCAGTATTTT. Residues: CASSQDSRGRTDTQYF. The rearrangement joins TRBV4-3 to TRBJ2-3, with D possibly TRBD2 on 6 matching bases. This CDR3 region has 16 residues. In germline, CDR1 is LGHNA, CDR2 YSLEER. The V end lost 0 bases, the J end lost 1 base, and 11 bases lay between the germline ends.

The rearrangement uses TRBV15 and TRBJ2-1, with D possibly being TRBD2 (6 bases). The CDR3 loop spans 16 amino acids. Germline CDR1 reads LNHNV; CDR2 reads YYDKDF (reference sequence). Trimming stripped 3 bases from V and 9 bases from J, with 21 bases between. The CDR3 DNA follows: TGTGCCACCAGCAGGCGGGACGGGAAAGGGGATCCTGAGCAGTTCTTC. Its translation is CATSRRDGKGDPEQFF.

V gene TRBV9 combines with J gene TRBJ1-2, with D maybe TRBD1 (6 bases). Germline V lookup: CDR1 SGDLS, CDR2 YYNGEE. The CDR3 contains 14 residues. V was cut by 0 bases and J by 6 bases, with 12 bases left in between. CDR3 residues: CASSVAAQGNGYTF. As DNA, the CDR3 is TGTGCCAGCAGCGTAGCTGCTCAGGGGAATGGCTACACCTTC.

This clone showed up just a few times. This chain links TRBV6-6 with TRBJ2-3; 11 bases align to TRBD1. The length of the CDR3 is 15 residues. CDR1 and CDR2 (germline): MNHNY, SVGAGI (reference sequence). With V trimmed by 6 bases and J by 6 bases, 8 bases remained unmatched. CDR3 sequence (DNA): TGTGCCAGCAGCAGAAGGACAGGGGGCAAGGATACGCAGTATTTT. Translating gives CASSRRTGGKDTQYF.

The chain has TRBV7-2 and TRBJ1-5; D gene unclear. Germline V gene lookup returns CDR1 SGHTA and CDR2 FQGNSA. Trimming took 2 bases from V and 0 from J, leaving 14 bases between them. The CDR3 contains 17 residues. The CDR3: CASSLTAVTDSNQPQHF. The CDR3, as DNA: TGTGCCAGCAGCTTAACCGCGGTGACGGATAGCAATCAGCCCCAGCATTTT.

The chain combines TRBV7-9 with TRBJ1-2, with D perhaps TRBD1 (6 bases). Germline V gene sequence: CDR1 SEHNR, CDR2 FQNEAQ (reference sequence). Trimming cost V 3 bases and J 8 bases, with 10 bases left between them. There are 12 residues in the CDR3. For the CDR3, the DNA is TGTGCCAGCAGCTTCCCTCAGGGGGGCTACACCTTC. This sequence encodes CASSFPQGGYTF.

The V and J genes are TRBV7-6 and TRBJ1-6; a weak D match, TRBD1 (6 bases). Germline CDR1 and CDR2: SGHVS and FNYEAQ. V lost 5 bases and J lost 6, with 17 bases in between. The CDR3 is 16 amino acids. The CDR3 here is CASSQGRGVGNSPLHF. The DNA for the CDR3 is TGTGCCAGCAGCCAGGGGAGGGGCGTTGGTAATTCACCCCTCCACTTT.

This clone turned up a few times. V is TRBV27 and J is TRBJ2-7; 10 bases agree with TRBD2. The CDR3 covers 18 residues. The V gene's germline CDR1 is MNHEY and CDR2 SMNVEV (reference sequence). The V gene end was trimmed by 1 base and the J gene end by 2 bases; junction bases not matched to a gene: 11. CDR3 in amino acids: CASSLFYQREGAAYEQYF. CDR3 nucleotide sequence: TGTGCCAGCAGTTTATTTTACCAGCGGGAGGGGGCGGCCTACGAGCAGTACTTC.